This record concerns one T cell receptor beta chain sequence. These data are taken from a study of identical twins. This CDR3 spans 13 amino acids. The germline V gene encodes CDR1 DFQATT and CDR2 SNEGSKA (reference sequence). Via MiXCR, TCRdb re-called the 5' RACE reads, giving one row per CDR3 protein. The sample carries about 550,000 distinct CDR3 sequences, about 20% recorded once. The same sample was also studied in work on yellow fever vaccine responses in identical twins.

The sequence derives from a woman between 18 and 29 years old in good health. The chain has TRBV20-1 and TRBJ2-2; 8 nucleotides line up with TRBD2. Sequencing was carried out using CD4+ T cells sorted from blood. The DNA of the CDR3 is TGCACCTGGCGGGAGGACCTCACCGGGGAGCTGTTTTTT. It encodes CTWREDLTGELFF.